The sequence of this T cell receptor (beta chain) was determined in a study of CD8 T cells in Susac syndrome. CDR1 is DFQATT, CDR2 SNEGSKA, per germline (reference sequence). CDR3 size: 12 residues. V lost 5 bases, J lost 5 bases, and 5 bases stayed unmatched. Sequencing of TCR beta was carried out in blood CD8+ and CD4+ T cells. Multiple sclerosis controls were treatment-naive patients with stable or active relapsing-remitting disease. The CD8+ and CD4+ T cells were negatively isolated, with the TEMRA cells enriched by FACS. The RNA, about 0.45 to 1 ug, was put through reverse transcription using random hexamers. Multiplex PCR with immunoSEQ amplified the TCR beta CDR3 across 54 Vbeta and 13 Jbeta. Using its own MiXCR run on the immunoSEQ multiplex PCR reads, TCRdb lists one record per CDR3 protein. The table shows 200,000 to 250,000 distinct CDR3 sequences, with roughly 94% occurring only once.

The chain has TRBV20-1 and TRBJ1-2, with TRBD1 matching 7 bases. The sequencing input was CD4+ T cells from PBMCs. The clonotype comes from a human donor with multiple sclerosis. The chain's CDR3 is CSALDRPYGYTF. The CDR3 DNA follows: TGCAGTGCTCTGGACAGGCCTTATGGCTACACCTTC.